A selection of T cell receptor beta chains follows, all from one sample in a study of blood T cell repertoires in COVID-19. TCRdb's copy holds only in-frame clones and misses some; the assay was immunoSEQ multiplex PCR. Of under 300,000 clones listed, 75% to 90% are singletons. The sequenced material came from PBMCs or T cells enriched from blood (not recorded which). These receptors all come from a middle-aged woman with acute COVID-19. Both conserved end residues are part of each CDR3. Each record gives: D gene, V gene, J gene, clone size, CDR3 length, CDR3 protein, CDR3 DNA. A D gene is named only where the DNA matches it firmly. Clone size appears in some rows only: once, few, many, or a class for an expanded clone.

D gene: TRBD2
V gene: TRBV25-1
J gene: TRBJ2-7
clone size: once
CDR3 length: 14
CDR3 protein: CASSDGGRAYEQYF
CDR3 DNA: TGTGCCAGCAGTGATGGTGGGAGGGCATACGAGCAGTACTTC

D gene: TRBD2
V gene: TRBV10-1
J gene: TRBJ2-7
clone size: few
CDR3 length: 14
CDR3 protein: CASSEPSGSYEQYF
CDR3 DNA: TGCGCCAGCAGTGAGCCTAGCGGGAGCTACGAGCAGTACTTC

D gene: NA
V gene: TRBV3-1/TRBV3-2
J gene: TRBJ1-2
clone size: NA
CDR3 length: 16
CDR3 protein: CASSQDSVRGPYGYTF
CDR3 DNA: TGTGCCAGCAGCCAAGATTCGGTCCGGGGTCCCTATGGCTACACCTTC

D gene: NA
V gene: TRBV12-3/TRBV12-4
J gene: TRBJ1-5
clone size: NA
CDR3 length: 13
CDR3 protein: CASSFNGNQPQHF
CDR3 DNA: TGTGCCAGCAGTTTTAATGGCAATCAGCCCCAGCATTTT

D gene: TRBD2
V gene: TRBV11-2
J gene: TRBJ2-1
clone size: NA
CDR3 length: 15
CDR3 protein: CASRLGGSSYNEQFF
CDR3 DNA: TGTGCCAGCAGGTTGGGGGGGAGCTCCTACAATGAGCAGTTCTTC

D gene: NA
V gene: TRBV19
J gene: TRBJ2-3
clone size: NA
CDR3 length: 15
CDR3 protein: CASNSLATGTDTQYF
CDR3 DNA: TGTGCCAGTAACTCTCTAGCGACGGGCACAGATACGCAGTATTTT

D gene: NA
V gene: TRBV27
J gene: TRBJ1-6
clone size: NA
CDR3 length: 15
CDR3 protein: CASSLGGVMNSPLHF
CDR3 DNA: TGTGCCAGCAGTTTGGGGGGGGTGATGAATTCACCCCTCCACTTT

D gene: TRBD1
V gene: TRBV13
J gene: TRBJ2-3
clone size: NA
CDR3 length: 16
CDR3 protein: CASSTRGRGGTDTQYF
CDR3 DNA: TGTGCCAGCAGCACGAGGGGGCGAGGGGGCACAGATACGCAGTATTTT

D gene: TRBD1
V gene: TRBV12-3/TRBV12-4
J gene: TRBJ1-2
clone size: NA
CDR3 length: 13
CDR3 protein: CASSVTGDYGYTF
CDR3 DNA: TGTGCCAGCAGCGTCACAGGGGACTATGGCTACACCTTC

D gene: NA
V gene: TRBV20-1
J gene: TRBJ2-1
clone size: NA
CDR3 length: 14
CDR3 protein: CSASRSGAYNEQFF
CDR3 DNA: TGCAGTGCTAGTCGGTCGGGGGCCTACAATGAGCAGTTCTTC

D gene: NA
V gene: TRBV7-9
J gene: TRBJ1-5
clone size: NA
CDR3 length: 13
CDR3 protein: CASSLWGDQPQHF
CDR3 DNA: TGTGCCAGCAGCTTGTGGGGGGATCAGCCCCAGCATTTT

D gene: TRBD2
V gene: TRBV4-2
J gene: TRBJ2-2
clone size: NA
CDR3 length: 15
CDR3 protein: CASSPSGWNTGELFF
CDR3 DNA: TGTGCCAGCAGCCCTAGCGGGTGGAACACCGGGGAGCTGTTTTTT

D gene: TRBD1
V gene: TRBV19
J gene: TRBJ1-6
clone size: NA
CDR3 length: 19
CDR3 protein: CASKVSPAAQGFSDSPLHF
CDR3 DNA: TGTGCCAGTAAAGTCTCCCCCGCGGCACAGGGGTTCTCGGATTCACCCCTCCACTTT

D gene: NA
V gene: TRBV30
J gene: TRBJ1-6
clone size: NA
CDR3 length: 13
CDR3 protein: CAWSRGGDSPLHF
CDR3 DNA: TGTGCCTGGAGTAGAGGGGGAGATTCACCCCTCCACTTT

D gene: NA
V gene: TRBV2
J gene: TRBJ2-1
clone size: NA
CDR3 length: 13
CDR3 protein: CASRDGAGNEQFF
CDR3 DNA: TGTGCCAGCAGGGACGGGGCGGGGAATGAGCAGTTCTTC

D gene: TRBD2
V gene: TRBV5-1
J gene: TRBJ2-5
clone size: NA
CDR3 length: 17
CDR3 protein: CASSFRTSGIEKETQYF
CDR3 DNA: TGCGCCAGCAGTTTTCGGACTAGCGGGATAGAAAAAGAGACCCAGTACTTC

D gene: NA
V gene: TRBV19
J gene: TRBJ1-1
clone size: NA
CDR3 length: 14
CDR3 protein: CASSMTYMNTEAFF
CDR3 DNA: TGTGCCAGTAGTATGACTTACATGAACACTGAAGCTTTCTTT